This passage covers 16 T cell receptor beta chains from one sample sequenced in a study of control samples from healthy donors and cancer patients. Some clones are missing from TCRdb's copy, which holds only in-frame ones; the method was immunoSEQ multiplex PCR. This repertoire shows over 100,000 clones, 80% to 95% found once; its top ten account for around 5.1%. The specimen was blood. The receptors come from a man aged 18-30 years in good health.

V usage is TRBV5-4 and J usage is TRBJ1-1, with D maybe TRBD1 (5 bases). The CDR3 length is 18 residues. V lost 1 base, J lost 4 bases, and 23 bases lay in between. The germline V gene encodes CDR1 SGHNT and CDR2 YYREEE (reference sequence). In nucleotides, the CDR3 is TGTGCCAGCAGCTTGCTTAGTGCTTCCGGCGGGGGAGGCACTGAAGCTTTCTTT. This gives the protein CASSLLSASGGGGTEAFF.

The J gene is TRBJ2-5, the V gene TRBV5-1, with D maybe TRBD1 (6 bases). This CDR3 is built from 14 residues. Trimming cost V 2 bases and J 1 base, with 9 bases left between them. The germline gives CDR1 SGHRS, CDR2 YFSETQ. The CDR3 DNA reads TGCGCCAGCAGCTTCAGGGGCCCCCAAGAGACCCAGTACTTC. Its protein product is CASSFRGPQETQYF.

The sample holds one count of this clone. V usage is TRBV9 and J usage is TRBJ2-2; D ambiguous. This CDR3 region has 17 residues. The V gene lost 0 bases and the J gene lost 0 bases, with 12 bases spanning the gap. In germline, CDR1 is SGDLS, CDR2 YYNGEE. The CDR3 coding sequence is TGTGCCAGCAGCGTAGCCCGGCAGACCGCGAACACCGGGGAGCTGTTTTTT. Its protein product is CASSVARQTANTGELFF. Supplemented by reference TRBV9 and TRBJ2-2, the full variable domain reads DSGVTQTPKHLITATGQRVTLRCSPRSGDLSVYWYQQSLDQGLQFLIQYYNGEERAKGNILERFSAQQFPDLHSELNLSSLELGDSALYFCASSVARQTANTGELFFGEGSRLTVL.

This chain links TRBV19 with TRBJ1-1; D remains unclear. Germline V lookup: CDR1 LNHDA, CDR2 SQIVND (reference sequence). Trimming removed 9 bases from V and 1 base from J, with 12 bases in between. The CDR3 is made up of 13 amino acids. CDR3: CASLDLGNTEAFF. The CDR3 DNA follows: TGTGCCAGCCTAGACTTGGGGAACACTGAAGCTTTCTTT.

The chain combines TRBV5-4 with TRBJ1-6; 7 positions agree with TRBD1. Germline CDR1 and CDR2: SGHNT and YYREEE (reference sequence). The CDR3 is made up of 15 amino acids. Trimming removed 1 base from V and 7 bases from J; junction bases left unmatched: 5. CDR3 coding DNA: TGTGCCAGCAGCTTGACAGGGGATGGCAATTCACCCCTCCACTTT. Amino acid sequence: CASSLTGDGNSPLHF.

This chain's CDR3 is CASLGNTEAFF. The CDR3 DNA follows: TGTGCCAGCTTGGGGAACACTGAAGCTTTCTTT. This rearrangement joins TRBV2 to TRBJ1-1; D gene ambiguous. Germline V lookup: CDR1 SNHLY, CDR2 FYNNEI. Trimming pared 8 bases from V and 1 base from J, leaving 5 bases between. This CDR3 contains 11 residues.

The genes are TRBV14 and TRBJ1-1; perhaps TRBD1 as D (5 bases). The V end lost 3 bases, the J end lost 1 base, and 9 bases lay between the germline ends. CDR1 is SGHDN and CDR2 is FVKESK in the germline V gene. The CDR3 extends over 14 amino acids. The CDR3 nucleotides read TGTGCCAGCAGCCACAGGGACTCGAACACTGAAGCTTTCTTT. It codes for CASSHRDSNTEAFF.

This chain connects TRBV7-9 to TRBJ1-1; D uncertain. The CDR3 is 12 residues long. The V gene lost 5 bases and the J gene lost 8 bases, with 12 bases spanning the gap. Looked up from germline, CDR1 is SEHNR and CDR2 is FQNEAQ (reference sequence). The CDR3 DNA follows: TGTGCCAGCAGCCGGCACCCCAGGGAAGCTTTCTTT. It specifies CASSRHPREAFF.

The V gene is TRBV5-6, the J gene TRBJ1-1; TRBD1 matches 7 bases. Losses at the gene ends were 1 base for V and 0 bases for J; bases not matched to a gene: 3. The CDR3 totals 15 residues. Per the germline V gene, CDR1 is SGHDT and CDR2 is YYEEEE. The CDR3, as DNA: TGTGCCAGCAGCTTGCTGGGACAGATGAACACTGAAGCTTTCTTT. It specifies CASSLLGQMNTEAFF.

This clone was observed a few times. The chain recombines TRBV2 with TRBJ1-1, with TRBD1 matching 7 bases. The V segment lost 7 bases and the J segment 0 bases; nucleotides outside the gene matches: 8. The germline gives CDR1 SNHLY, CDR2 FYNNEI. This CDR3 spans 15 amino acids. In DNA form, the CDR3 reads TGTGCCAGCACAAGACAGGGTAATATGAACACTGAAGCTTTCTTT. Translated, it gives CASTRQGNMNTEAFF.

This sequence joins TRBV13 and TRBJ2-1, with a possible D match to TRBD2 (6 bases). Germline lookup yields CDR1 PRHDT and CDR2 FYEKMQ (reference sequence). The CDR3 has 18 residues. The V gene lost 5 bases and the J gene lost 4 bases, with 24 bases spanning the gap. The CDR3 protein is CASSGLNTRAGIYNEQFF. CDR3 DNA: TGTGCCAGCAGCGGCCTTAATACTAGGGCGGGGATTTACAATGAGCAGTTCTTC. Looking up the rest from reference TRBV13 and TRBJ2-1 gives the full variable domain: AAGVIQSPRHLIKEKRETATLKCYPIPRHDTVYWYQQGPGQDPQFLISFYEKMQSDKGSIPDRFSAQQFSDYHSELNMSSLELGDSALYFCASSGLNTRAGIYNEQFFGPGTRLTVL.

This clone was observed a single time. The V gene is TRBV19, the J gene TRBJ1-2; weak D call: TRBD1 (5 bases). Per germline, CDR1 LNHDA and CDR2 SQIVND (reference sequence). With 7 bases removed from V and 1 base from J, the gap between germline ends came to 25 bases. The CDR3 contains 18 residues. The CDR3 DNA reads TGTGCCAGTACCAAATCCGGGCGCAGGGTGACTCATAACTATGGCTACACCTTC. It specifies CASTKSGRRVTHNYGYTF.

This clone was seen only once. The CDR3 DNA is TGTGCCTGGAGTGTAAGGTCCAGGGTTATTATAGATGAGCAGTTCTTC. Amino acids: CAWSVRSRVIIDEQFF. The rearrangement uses TRBV30 and TRBJ2-1, with TRBD1 as a possible D gene (5 bases). Trimming left V 0 bases short and J 8 bases short, with 20 bases between. This CDR3 comprises 16 residues. Germline-derived CDR1 and CDR2 are GTSNPN and SVGIG (reference sequence).

The V gene is TRBV21-1, the J gene TRBJ2-7; the table assigns TRBD1, which was not confirmed against the DNA. TRBV21-1 corresponds to a pseudogene. This CDR3 contains 15 residues. CDR3 bases: TGTGCCAGCAGCAATCGGGACAAATCCCTGGACGAGCAGTACTTC. It is translated as CASSNRDKSLDEQYF.

V and J are TRBV4-1 and TRBJ2-1, with D maybe TRBD1 (5 bases). Trimming cost V 1 base and J 6 bases, with 16 bases left between them. CDR3 length: 16 residues. CDR1 is MGHRA and CDR2 is YSYEKL in the germline V gene. CDR3 region: CASSQALTGSFNEQFF. DNA of the CDR3: TGCGCCAGCAGCCAAGCCCTTACAGGTAGTTTCAATGAGCAGTTCTTC.

This clone has only one observation. J is TRBJ2-2 and V is TRBV4-1, with a tentative D call TRBD2 (6 bases). Germline CDR1 MGHRA, CDR2 YSYEKL. This CDR3 contains 16 residues. V lost 3 bases and J lost 0, with 11 bases in between. CDR3 sequence: CASSHTGTPNTGELFF. As DNA, the CDR3 is TGCGCCAGCAGCCATACCGGGACTCCGAACACCGGGGAGCTGTTTTTT.